This paragraph reports one TCR beta chain. The antigen is not known. The sample carries other DNA sequences with the same CDR3. Relapses following autologous stem cell transplantation were seen in all patients, with brentuximab vedotin exposure varying. Germline CDR1 reads SNHLY; CDR2 reads FYNNEI. The V and J ends lost 7 bases and 0 bases respectively, with 10 bases between them. The CDR3 is 13 residues long. The sample is drawn from a study of PD-1 blockade in classical Hodgkin lymphoma. Across the study: Every 2 weeks, patients had 3 mg/kg nivolumab intravenously.

Points from the study as a whole: Baseline TCR diversity was reportedly lower in newly diagnosed patients than healthy donors. Patients with an early start, nivolumab under 1 year after ASCT, were excluded. Complete responders showed a baseline diversity that resembled the diversity of newly diagnosed patients.

This table comes from immunoSEQ multiplex PCR, and its TCRdb copy is limited to in-frame clones, with some not included. The sample holds 5,500 to 7,000 clones; about 79% are singletons and the top ten take 46%. The sample consisted of peripheral blood mononuclear cells (PBMCs), taken before the second cycle of nivolumab. The sequence was collected from a human donor with classical Hodgkin lymphoma. The rearrangement links TRBV2 to TRBJ2-7; tentatively, D is TRBD1 (5 bases). Here the CDR3 DNA reads TGTGCCAGCATCTCAGGGATCTCCTACGAGCAGTACTTC. Encoded protein: CASISGISYEQYF.